This TCR beta chain is drawn from a study of molecular identifiers for immune sequencing clone quantification. Overall study: In replicates, the authors split RNA from around 20,000 or 100,000 naive CD8 cells five ways and sequenced four. Notes on the study in general: Among effectors, clones above 20 RNA copies held over 97% of molecules; among naive cells, under 1%.

TCRdb recomputed calls from the PCR reads with MiXCR, one row per CDR3 protein. The sample has under 650,000 distinct CDR3 sequences; just under 20% are singletons. Regarding this clonotype: The antigen is not known. This sequence may be a read error, since a much larger clone differs from it by one base.

CDR3 length: 17 residues. The trim removed 4 bases at V and 1 base at J, leaving 11 bases unmatched. The V gene's germline CDR1 is SNHLY and CDR2 FYNNEI. The chain uses TRBV2 and TRBJ2-3, with TRBD2 identical over 7 bases. This clonotype originated in a human donor in good health. Some libraries in this study had Jurkat cell RNA spiked in. Source material: naive CD8+ T cells from blood, with Jurkat cell RNA spiked in. The subset denotes: FACS-sorted CD8+CD4-CCR7+CD45RA+ naive T cells. In DNA form, the CDR3 reads TGTGCCAGCAGTGGACTCCGATGGGGGGGAGGCACAGATACGCAGTATTTT. This codes for CASSGLRWGGGTDTQYF. The full variable domain, its missing parts supplied by reference TRBV2 and TRBJ2-3, is EPEVTQTPSHQVTQMGQEVILRCVPISNHLYFYWYRQILGQKVEFLVSFYNNEISEKSEIFDDQFSVERPDGSNFTLKIRSTKLEDSAMYFCASSGLRWGGGTDTQYFGPGTRLTVL.